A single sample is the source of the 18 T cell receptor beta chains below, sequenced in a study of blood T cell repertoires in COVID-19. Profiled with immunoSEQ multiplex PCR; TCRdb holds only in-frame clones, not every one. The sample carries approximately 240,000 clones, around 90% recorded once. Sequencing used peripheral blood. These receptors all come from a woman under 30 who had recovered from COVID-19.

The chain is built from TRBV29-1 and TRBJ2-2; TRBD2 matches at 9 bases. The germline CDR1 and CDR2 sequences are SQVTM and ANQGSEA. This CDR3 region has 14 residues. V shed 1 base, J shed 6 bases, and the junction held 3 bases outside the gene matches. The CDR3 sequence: CSVEGSGSAGELFF. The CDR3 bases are TGCAGCGTTGAAGGTAGCGGGAGCGCCGGGGAGCTGTTTTTT.

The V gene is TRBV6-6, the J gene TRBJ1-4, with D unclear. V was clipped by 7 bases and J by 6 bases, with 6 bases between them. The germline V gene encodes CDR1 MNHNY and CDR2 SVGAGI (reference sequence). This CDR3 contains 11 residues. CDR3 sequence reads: CASTSDEKLFF. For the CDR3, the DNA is TGTGCCAGCACCTCGGATGAAAAACTGTTTTTT.

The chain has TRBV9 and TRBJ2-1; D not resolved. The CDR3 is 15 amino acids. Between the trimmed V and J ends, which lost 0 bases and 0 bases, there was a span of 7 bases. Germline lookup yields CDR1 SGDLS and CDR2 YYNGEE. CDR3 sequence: CASSVDSGSYNEQFF. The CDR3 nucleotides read TGTGCCAGCAGCGTAGATTCGGGCTCCTACAATGAGCAGTTCTTC.

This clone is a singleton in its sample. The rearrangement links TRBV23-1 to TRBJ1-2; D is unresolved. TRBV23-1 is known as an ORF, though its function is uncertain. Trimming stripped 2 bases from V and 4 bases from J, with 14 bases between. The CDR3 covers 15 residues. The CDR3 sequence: CASSQTRQEAYGYTF. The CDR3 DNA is TGCGCCAGCAGTCAAACCAGGCAAGAAGCCTATGGCTACACCTTC.

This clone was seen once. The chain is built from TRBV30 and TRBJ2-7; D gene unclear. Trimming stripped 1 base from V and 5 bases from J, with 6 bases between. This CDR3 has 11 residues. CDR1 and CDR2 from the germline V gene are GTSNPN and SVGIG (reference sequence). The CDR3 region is CAWSGGHEQYF. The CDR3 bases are TGTGCCTGGAGTGGCGGCCACGAGCAGTACTTC.

CDR3 sequence: CASSYSGAAGSPLHF. CDR3 DNA: TGTGCCAGCAGTTACTCAGGGGCCGCAGGTTCACCCCTCCACTTT. V gene TRBV6-5 combines with J gene TRBJ1-6; perhaps TRBD1 as D (5 bases). Per the germline V gene, CDR1 is MNHEY and CDR2 is SVGAGI. The CDR3 runs to 15 residues. V was shortened by 0 bases and J by 9 bases, with 12 bases between the two germline ends.

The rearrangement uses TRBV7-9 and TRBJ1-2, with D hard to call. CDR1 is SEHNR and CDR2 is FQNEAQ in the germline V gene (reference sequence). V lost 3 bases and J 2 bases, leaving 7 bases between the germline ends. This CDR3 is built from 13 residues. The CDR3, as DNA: TGTGCCAGCAGCTTGTTGGAGAACTATGGCTACACCTTC. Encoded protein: CASSLLENYGYTF.

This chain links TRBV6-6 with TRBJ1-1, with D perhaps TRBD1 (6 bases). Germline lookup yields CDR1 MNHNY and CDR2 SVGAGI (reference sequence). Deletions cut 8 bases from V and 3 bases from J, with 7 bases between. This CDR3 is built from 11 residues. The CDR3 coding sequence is TGTGCCAGCGAGGGGGACACTGAAGCTTTCTTT. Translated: CASEGDTEAFF.

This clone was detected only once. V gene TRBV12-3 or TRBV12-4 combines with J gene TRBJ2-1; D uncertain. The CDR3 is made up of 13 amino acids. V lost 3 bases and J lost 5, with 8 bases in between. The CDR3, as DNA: TGTGCCAGCAGTTTGATAACAAACAATGAGCAGTTCTTC. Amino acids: CASSLITNNEQFF.

In nucleotides, the CDR3 is TGTGCCAGCAGCTCTGGGGGGGTAATCGCTAACTATGGCTACACCTTC. This gives the protein CASSSGGVIANYGYTF. The chain joins TRBV13 to TRBJ1-2, with D possibly matching TRBD1 (5 bases). In germline, CDR1 is PRHDT, CDR2 FYEKMQ (reference sequence). V was trimmed by 4 bases and J by 0 bases, leaving 15 bases between them. This CDR3 has 16 amino acids.

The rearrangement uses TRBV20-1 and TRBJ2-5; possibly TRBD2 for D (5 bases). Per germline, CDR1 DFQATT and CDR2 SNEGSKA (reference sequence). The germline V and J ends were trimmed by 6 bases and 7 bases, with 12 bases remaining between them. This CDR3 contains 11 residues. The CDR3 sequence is CSAWELGTQYF. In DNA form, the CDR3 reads TGCAGTGCGTGGGAGTTGGGGACCCAGTACTTC.

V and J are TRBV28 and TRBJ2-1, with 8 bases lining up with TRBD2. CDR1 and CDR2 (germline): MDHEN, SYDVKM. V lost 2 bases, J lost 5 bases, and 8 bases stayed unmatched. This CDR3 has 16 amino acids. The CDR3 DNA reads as TGTGCCAGCAGTTTACTTGAGACTAGCGCGAACAATGAGCAGTTCTTC. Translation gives CASSLLETSANNEQFF.

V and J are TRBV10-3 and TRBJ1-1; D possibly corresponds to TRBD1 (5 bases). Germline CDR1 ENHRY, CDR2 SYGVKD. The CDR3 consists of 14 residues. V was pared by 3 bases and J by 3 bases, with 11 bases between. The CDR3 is CAISDRAKDTEAFF. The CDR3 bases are TGTGCCATCAGTGACAGGGCCAAGGACACTGAAGCTTTCTTT.

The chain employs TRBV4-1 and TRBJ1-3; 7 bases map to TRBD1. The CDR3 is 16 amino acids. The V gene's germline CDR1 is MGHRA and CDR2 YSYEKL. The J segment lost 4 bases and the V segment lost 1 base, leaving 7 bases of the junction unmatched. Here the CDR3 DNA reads TGCGCCAGCAGCCAAGTGGCAGGGGGTGTGGGAAACACCATATATTTT. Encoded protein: CASSQVAGGVGNTIYF.

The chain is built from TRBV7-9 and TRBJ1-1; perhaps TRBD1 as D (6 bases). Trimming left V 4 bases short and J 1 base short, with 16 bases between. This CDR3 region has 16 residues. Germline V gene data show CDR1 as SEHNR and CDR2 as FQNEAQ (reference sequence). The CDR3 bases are TGTGCCAGCAGCTCCCTCTTTAGGGGGGGGAACACTGAAGCTTTCTTT. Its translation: CASSSLFRGGNTEAFF. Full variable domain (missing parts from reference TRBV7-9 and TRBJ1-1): DTGVSQNPRHKITKRGQNVTFRCDPISEHNRLYWYRQTLGQGPEFLTYFQNEAQLEKSRLLSDRFSAERPKGSFSTLEIQRTEQGDSAMYLCASSSLFRGGNTEAFFGQGTRLTVV.

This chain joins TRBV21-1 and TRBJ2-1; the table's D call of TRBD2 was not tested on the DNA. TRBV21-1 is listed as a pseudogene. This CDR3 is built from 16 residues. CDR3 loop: CASSKVASGRDTEQFF. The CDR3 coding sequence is TGTGCCAGCAGCAAAGTTGCTAGCGGGAGAGACACTGAGCAGTTCTTC.

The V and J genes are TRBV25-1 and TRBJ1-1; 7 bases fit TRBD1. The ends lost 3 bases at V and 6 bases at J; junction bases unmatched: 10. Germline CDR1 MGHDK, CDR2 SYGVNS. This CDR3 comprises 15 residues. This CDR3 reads CASSDAETGIPEAFF. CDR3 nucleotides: TGTGCCAGCAGTGATGCGGAGACAGGGATACCTGAAGCTTTCTTT.

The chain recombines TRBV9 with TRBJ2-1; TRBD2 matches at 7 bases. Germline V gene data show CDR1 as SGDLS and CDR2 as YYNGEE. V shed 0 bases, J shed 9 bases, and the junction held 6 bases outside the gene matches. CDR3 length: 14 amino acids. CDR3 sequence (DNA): TGTGCCAGCAGCGTAGAAGGACTAGGCAGTGAGCAGTTCTTC. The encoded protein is CASSVEGLGSEQFF.